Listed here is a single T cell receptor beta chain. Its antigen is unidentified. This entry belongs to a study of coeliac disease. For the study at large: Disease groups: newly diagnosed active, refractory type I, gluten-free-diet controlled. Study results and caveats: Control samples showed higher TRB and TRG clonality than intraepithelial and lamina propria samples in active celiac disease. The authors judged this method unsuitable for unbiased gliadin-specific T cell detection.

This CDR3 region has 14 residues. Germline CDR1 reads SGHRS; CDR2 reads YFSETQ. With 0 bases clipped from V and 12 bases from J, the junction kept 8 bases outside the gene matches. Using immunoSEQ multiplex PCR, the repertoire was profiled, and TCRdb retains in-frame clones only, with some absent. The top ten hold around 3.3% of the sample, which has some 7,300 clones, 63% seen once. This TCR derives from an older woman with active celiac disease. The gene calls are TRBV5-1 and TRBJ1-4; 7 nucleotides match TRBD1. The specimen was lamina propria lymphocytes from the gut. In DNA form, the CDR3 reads TGCGCCAGCAGCTTGGGGCAGGGGGAAGGGGAACTGTTTTTT. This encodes CASSLGQGEGELFF. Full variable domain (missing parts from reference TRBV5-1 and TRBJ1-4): KAGVTQTPRYLIKTRGQQVTLSCSPISGHRSVSWYQQTPGQGLQFLFEYFSETQRNKGNFPGRFSGRQFSNSRSEMNVSTLELGDSALYLCASSLGQGEGELFFGSGTQLSVL.